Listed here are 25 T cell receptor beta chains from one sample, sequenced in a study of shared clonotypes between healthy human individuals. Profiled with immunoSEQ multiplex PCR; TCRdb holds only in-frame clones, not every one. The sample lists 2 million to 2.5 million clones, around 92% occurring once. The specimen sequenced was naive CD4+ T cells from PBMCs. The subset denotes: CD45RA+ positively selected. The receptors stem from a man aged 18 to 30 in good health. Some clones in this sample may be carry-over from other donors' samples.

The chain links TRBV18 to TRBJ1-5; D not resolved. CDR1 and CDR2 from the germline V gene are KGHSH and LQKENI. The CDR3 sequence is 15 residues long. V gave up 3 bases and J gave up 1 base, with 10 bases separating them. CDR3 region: CASSPGSTSNQPQHF. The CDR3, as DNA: TGTGCCAGCTCACCCGGAAGTACAAGCAATCAGCCCCAGCATTTT.

The CDR3 nucleotides are TGTGCCAGCAGTTTAGGGGGGACAGGGGTAGGGCAGTACTTC. Protein: CASSLGGTGVGQYF. This chain joins TRBV28 and TRBJ2-7; 10 bases map to TRBD1. The CDR3 runs 14 residues. Germline trimming cut 2 bases from V and 9 bases from J; bases unmatched to any gene: 7. The germline gives CDR1 MDHEN, CDR2 SYDVKM.

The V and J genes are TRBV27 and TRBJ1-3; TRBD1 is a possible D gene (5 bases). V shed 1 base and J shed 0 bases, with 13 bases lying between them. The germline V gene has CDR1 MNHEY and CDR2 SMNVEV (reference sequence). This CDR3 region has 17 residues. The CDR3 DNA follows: TGTGCCAGCAGTTTATTGGGACCCCAATCCTCTGGAAACACCATATATTTT. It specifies CASSLLGPQSSGNTIYF.

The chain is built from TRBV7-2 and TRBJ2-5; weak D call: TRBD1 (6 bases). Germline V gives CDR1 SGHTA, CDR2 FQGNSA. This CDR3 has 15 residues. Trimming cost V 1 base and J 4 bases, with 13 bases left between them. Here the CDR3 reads CASSLVRQGSETQYF. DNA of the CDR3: TGTGCCAGCAGCTTAGTGAGGCAGGGGTCAGAGACCCAGTACTTC.

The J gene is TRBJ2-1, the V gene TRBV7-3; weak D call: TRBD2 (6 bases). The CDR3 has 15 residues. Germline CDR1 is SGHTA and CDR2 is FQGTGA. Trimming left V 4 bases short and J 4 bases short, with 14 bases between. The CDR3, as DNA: TGTGCCAGCAGCTCCCCCCGACTAGGGTACAATGAGCAGTTCTTC. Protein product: CASSSPRLGYNEQFF.

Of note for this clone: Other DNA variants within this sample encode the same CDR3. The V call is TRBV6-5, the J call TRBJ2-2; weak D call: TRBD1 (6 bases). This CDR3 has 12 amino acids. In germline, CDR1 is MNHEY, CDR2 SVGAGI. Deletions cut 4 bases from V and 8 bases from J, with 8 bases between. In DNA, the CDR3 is TGTGCCAGCAGTTCGAGGGGGGGGGAGCTGTTTTTT. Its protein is CASSSRGGELFF.

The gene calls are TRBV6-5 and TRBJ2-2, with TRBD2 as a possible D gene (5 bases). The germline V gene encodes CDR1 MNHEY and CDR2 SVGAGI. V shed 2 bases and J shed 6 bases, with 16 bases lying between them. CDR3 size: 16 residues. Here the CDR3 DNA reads TGTGCCAGCAGTTACGGTCGGGGTAGAGGCGCCGGGGAGCTGTTTTTT. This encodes CASSYGRGRGAGELFF.

The CDR3 sequence: CASSLPTGTLNEKLFF. CDR3 nucleotides: TGCGCCAGCAGCTTGCCGACCGGGACCCTTAATGAAAAACTGTTTTTT. The V gene is TRBV5-1, the J gene TRBJ1-4, with D possibly TRBD1 on 5 matching bases. Germline CDR1 SGHRS, CDR2 YFSETQ. Trimming left V 1 base short and J 4 bases short, with 14 bases between. This CDR3 is 16 amino acids long.

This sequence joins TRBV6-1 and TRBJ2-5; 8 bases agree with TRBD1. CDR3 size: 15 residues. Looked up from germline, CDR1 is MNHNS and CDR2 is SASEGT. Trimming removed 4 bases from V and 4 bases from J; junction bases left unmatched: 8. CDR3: CASSGGQGRGETQYF. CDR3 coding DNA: TGTGCCAGCAGTGGAGGACAGGGACGGGGAGAGACCCAGTACTTC.

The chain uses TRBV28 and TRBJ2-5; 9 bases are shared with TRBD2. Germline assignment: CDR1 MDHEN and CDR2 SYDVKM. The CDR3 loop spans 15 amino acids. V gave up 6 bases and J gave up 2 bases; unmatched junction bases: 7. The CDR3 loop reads CASSSYSGRQETQYF. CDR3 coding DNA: TGTGCCAGCAGCTCCTATAGCGGGAGACAAGAGACCCAGTACTTC.

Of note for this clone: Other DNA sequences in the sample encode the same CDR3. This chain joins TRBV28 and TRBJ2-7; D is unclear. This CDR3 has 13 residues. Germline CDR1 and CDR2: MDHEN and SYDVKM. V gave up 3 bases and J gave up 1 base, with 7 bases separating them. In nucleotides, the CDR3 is TGTGCCAGCAGTTTGTCCTATTCCTACGAGCAGTACTTC. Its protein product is CASSLSYSYEQYF.

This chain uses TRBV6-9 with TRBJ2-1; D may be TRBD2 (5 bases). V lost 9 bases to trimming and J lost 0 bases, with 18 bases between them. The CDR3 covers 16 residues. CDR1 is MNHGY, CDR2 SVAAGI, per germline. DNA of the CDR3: TGTGCCAGATCCCTTGATCCGGGAATCTCCTACAATGAGCAGTTCTTC. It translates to CARSLDPGISYNEQFF.

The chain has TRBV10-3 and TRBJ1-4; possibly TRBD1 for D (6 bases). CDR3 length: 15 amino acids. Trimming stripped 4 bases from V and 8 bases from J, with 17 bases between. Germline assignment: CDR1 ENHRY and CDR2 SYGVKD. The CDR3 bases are TGTGCCATCAGTGGCACGGACAGCTCGAGGGAAAAACTGTTTTTT. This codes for CAISGTDSSREKLFF.

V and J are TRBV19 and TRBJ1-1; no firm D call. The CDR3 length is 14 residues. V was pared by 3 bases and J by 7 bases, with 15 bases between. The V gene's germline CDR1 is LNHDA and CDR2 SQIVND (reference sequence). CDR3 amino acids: CASSIISSGSEAFF. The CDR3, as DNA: TGTGCCAGTAGTATTATTTCTTCGGGGAGTGAAGCTTTCTTT. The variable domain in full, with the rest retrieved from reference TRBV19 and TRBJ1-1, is DGGITQSPKYLFRKEGQNVTLSCEQNLNHDAMYWYRQDPGQGLRLIYYSQIVNDFQKGDIAEGYSVSREKKESFPLTVTSAQKNPTAFYLCASSIISSGSEAFFGQGTRLTVV.

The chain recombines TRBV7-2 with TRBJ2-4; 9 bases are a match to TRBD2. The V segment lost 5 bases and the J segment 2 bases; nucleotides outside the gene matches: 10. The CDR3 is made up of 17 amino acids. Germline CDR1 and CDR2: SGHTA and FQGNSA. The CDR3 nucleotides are TGTGCCAGCAGCCCTGATAGCGGGAGTGGGACCAAAAACATTCAGTACTTC. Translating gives CASSPDSGSGTKNIQYF.

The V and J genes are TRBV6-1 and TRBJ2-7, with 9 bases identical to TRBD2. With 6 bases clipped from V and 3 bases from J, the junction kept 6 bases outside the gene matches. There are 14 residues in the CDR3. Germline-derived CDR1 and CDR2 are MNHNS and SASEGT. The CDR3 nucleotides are TGTGCCAGCAGCGCGATGACTAGCGGCTACGAGCAGTACTTC. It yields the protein CASSAMTSGYEQYF.

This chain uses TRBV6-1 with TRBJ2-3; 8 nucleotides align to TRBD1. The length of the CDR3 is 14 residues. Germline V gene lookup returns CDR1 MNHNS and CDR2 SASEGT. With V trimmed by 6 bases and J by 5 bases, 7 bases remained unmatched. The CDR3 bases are TGTGCCAGCAGCTTTCAGGGGGCAGGAGATACGCAGTATTTT. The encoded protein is CASSFQGAGDTQYF.

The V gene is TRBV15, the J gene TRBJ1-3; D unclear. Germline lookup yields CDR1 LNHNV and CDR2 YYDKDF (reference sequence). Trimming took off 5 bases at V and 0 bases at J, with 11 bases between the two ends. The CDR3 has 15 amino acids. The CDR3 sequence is CATSSRTYSGNTIYF. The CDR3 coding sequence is TGTGCCACCAGCTCCCGGACCTACTCTGGAAACACCATATATTTT.

CDR3 region: CASSYGGSSGQFF. The CDR3 nucleotides are TGTGCCAGCAGTTACGGGGGGTCAAGTGGGCAGTTCTTC. The chain carries TRBV6-5 and TRBJ2-1; tentative D call: TRBD2 (6 bases). CDR3 length equals 13 residues. Between the trimmed V and J ends, which lost 2 bases and 12 bases, there was a span of 14 bases. Germline CDR1 MNHEY, CDR2 SVGAGI.

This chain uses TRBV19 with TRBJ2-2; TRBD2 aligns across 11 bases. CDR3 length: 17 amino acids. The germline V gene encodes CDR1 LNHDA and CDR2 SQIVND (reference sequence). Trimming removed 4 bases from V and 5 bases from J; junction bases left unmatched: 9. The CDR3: CASSTLAGGPGTGELFF. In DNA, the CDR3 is TGTGCCAGTAGTACTTTAGCGGGAGGGCCGGGGACCGGGGAGCTGTTTTTT.

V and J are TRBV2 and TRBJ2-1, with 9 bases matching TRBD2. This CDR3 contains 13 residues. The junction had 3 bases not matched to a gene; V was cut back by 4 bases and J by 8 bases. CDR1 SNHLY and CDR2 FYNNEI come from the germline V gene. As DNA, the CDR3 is TGTGCCAGCAGTGCAGCGGGAGGTCATGAGCAGTTCTTC. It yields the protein CASSAAGGHEQFF.

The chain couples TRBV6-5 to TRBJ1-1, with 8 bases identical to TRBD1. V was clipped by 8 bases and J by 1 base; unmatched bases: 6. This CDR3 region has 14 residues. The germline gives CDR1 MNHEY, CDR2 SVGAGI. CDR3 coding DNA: TGTGCCAGCGCCTGGGACAGGCAGAACACTGAAGCTTTCTTT. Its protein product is CASAWDRQNTEAFF.

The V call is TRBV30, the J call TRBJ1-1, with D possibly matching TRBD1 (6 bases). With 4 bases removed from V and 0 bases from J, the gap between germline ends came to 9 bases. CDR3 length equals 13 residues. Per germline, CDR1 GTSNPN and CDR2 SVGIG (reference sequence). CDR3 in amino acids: CAWTGDLNTEAFF. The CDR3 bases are TGTGCCTGGACAGGGGACCTGAACACTGAAGCTTTCTTT.

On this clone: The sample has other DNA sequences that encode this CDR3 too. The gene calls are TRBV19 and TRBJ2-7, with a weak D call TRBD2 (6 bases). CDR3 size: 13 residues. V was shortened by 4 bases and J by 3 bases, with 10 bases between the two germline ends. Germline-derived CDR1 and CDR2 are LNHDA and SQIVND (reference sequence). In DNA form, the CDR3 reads TGTGCCAGTAGTACTACGGGACTCTACGAGCAGTACTTC. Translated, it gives CASSTTGLYEQYF.

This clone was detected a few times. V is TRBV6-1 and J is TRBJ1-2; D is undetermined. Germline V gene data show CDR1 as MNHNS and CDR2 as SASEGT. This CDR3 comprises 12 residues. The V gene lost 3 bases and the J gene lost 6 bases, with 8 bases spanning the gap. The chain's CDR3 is CASSERRDGYTF. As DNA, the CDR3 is TGTGCCAGCAGTGAGCGGAGGGATGGCTACACCTTC.